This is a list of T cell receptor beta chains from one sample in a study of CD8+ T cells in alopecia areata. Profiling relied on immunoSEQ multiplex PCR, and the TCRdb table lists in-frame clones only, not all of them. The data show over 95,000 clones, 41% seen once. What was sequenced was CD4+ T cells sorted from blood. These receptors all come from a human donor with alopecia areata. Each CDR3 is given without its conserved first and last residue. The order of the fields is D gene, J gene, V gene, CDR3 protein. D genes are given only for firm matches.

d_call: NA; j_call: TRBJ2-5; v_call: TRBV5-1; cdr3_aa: ASSLGGVQETQY
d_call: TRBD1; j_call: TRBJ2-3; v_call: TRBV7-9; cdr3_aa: ASSIGQGAYTQY
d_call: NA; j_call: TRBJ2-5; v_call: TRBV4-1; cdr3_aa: ASSLARQETQY
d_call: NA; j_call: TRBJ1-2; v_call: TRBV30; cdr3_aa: ACRPGPSYGYT
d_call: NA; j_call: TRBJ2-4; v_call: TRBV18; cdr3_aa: ASSPLPDPKNIQY
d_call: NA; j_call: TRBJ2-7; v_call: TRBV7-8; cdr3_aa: ASSHVGAWEY
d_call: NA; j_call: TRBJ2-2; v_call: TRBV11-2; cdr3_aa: ASSLVQRDTGELF
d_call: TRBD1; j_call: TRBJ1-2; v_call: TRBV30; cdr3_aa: AWSELGPGQGNWGYT
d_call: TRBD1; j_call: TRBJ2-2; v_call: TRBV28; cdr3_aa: ASSFFPGQGKTGELF
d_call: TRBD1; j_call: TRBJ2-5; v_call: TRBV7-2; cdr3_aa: ASSRDRETQY
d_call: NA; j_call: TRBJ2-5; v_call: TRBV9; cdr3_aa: ASSLTVQETQY
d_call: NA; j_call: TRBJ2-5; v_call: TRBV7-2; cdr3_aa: ASRSQILSQETQY
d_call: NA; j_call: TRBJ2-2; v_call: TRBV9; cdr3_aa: ASSPRTNTGELF
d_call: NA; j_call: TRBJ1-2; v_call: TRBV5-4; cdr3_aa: ASSPNRVGGYT
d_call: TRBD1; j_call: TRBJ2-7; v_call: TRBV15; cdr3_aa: ATSSGNRGEDEQY
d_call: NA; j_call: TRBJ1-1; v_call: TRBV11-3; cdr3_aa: ASSPGDVGENTEAF
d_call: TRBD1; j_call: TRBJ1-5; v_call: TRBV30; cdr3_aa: AWNPQGVYQPQH
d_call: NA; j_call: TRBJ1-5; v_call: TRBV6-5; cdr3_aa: ASSYSRHSGNQPQH
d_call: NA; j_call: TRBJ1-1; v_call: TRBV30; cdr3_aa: ACTTRDPLNTEAF
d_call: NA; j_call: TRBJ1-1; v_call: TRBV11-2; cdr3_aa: ASSFAGAFVMNTEAF
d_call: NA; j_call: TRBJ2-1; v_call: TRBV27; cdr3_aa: ASSLLGLGEQF
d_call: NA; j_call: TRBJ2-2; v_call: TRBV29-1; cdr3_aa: SGQGFGELF
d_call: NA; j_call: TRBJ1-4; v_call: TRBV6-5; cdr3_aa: ASSYKFDSANEKLF
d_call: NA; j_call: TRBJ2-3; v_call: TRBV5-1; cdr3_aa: ASSLGLSTDTQY
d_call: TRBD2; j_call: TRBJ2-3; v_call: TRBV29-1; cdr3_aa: SVEDQWTSGGRTDTQY
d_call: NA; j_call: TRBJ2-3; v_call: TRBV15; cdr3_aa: ATSRGLGDTQY
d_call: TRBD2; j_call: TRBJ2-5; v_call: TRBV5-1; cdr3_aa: ASSRASGGAIETQY
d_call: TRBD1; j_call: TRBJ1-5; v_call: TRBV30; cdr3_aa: AWSAPGQGSQPQH
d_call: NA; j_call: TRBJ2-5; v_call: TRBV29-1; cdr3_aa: SVANSVGTSGEQY